This entry describes one TCR beta chain. Its antigen remains unidentified. A read error may explain this, as a much larger clone is one base away. This entry is derived from a study of molecular identifiers for immune sequencing clone quantification. Sorted cell numbers of about 18,000 to 1,000,000, with 10%, 30% or 50% RNA, served as input for naive CD8 libraries. Naive CD8 T cells were picked out by sorting for CD8+CD4-CCR7+CD45RA+. Listed TCR primers and previously described methods were used for bulk TCR libraries. Via MiXCR, TCRdb re-called the PCR reads, giving one row per CDR3 protein. This sample carries roughly 100,000 distinct CDR3 sequences, 30% to 35% of them seen once, and the ten largest clones take about a tenth. General study findings and limits: Clones of above 20 RNA copies carried over 97% of effector molecules; in naive cells they carried under 1%.

The TCR comes from a human donor in good health. Some libraries in this study had Jurkat cell RNA spiked in. Sequencing was carried out using naive CD8+ T cells from blood, with Jurkat cell RNA spiked in. The subset denotes: FACS-sorted CD8+CD4-CCR7+CD45RA+ naive T cells.

CDR3 sequence: CVSSQERVLPEAETQYF. The CDR3 DNA reads as TGTGTCAGCAGCCAAGAGAGGGTACTCCCGGAGGCGGAGACCCAGTACTTC. J is TRBJ2-5 and V is TRBV14; perhaps TRBD2 as D (5 bases). The CDR3 extends over 17 amino acids. CDR1 is SGHDN and CDR2 is FVKESK in the germline V gene.